Listed below are T cell receptor beta chains from one sample, sequenced in a study of CD8 T cells in ankylosing spondylitis. TCRdb passed the 5' RACE reads through MiXCR, listing each CDR3 protein once. This sample has 150,000 to 250,000 distinct CDR3 sequences, with roughly 13% found just once. Sequenced: blood, either unsorted or a sorted T cell fraction (not recorded which). Receptors were obtained from a male donor with ankylosing spondylitis or in good health (not recorded which). The CDR3 runs from the conserved cysteine through the conserved F or W. The D gene is left open where the match is weak. Clone size is shown for a subset of rows, as once, few, many or a class of expanded clone.

clone_size d_call j_call v_call cdr3_nt cdr3_aa
. TRBD1 TRBJ1-2 TRBV7-9 TGTGCCAGCAGCTTCTCGGGACAGTATGGCTACACCTTC CASSFSGQYGYTF
. . TRBJ2-6 TRBV4-2 TGTGCCAGCAGCCAAGAATCCGGTGGGGCCAACGTCCTGACTTTC CASSQESGGANVLTF
. . TRBJ2-1 TRBV5-4 TGTGCCAGCAGCTCCGGGGAGAATGAGCAGTTCTTC CASSSGENEQFF
. . TRBJ2-7 TRBV20-1 TGCAGTGCTAGAGATCGGGGGCAGACTAGCTCCTACGAGCAGTACTTC CSARDRGQTSSYEQYF
few . TRBJ1-2 TRBV4-2 TGTGCCAGCAGCCAAGATTGGGCAGGCCTCGATGTCTATGGCTACACCTTC CASSQDWAGLDVYGYTF
. TRBD2 TRBJ2-7 TRBV10-2 TGCGCCAGCAGTGAGTTGGGTCTAGCGGGAGGAACGGAAAAGGGCGAGCAGTACTTC CASSELGLAGGTEKGEQYF
few . TRBJ2-5 TRBV10-3 TGTGCCATCAGTGAGTCGATGGACACGAGAGAGACCCAGTACTTC CAISESMDTRETQYF
many . TRBJ1-1 TRBV12-3/TRBV12-4 TGTGCCAGCAGTCCATTAAACACTGAAGCTTTCTTT CASSPLNTEAFF
. . TRBJ1-6 TRBV25-1 TGTGCCAGCAGTGACAGGGCATCACCCCTCCACTTT CASSDRASPLHF
. . TRBJ2-6 TRBV3-1 TGTGCCAGCAGCCTTGGATGGGGGCGTTTGACCAACGTCCTGACTTTC CASSLGWGRLTNVLTF
once . TRBJ2-5 TRBV6-2/TRBV6-3 TGTGCCAGCAGTACTACTAGGGCGGAGACCCAGTACTTC CASSTTRAETQYF
few TRBD1 TRBJ1-5 TRBV12-3/TRBV12-4 TGTGCCAGCACCCGAGGACAGGGGGTACAGCCCCAGCATTTT CASTRGQGVQPQHF
few . TRBJ2-3 TRBV6-1 TGTGCCAGCCGGGGGCGGGAGAGTGTTAGAGATACGCAGTATTTT CASRGRESVRDTQYF
few . TRBJ2-6 TRBV7-8 TGTGCCAGCAGCCCTTATGACAGGAGTGGGGCCAACGTCCTGACTTTC CASSPYDRSGANVLTF
. . TRBJ1-4 TRBV15 TGTGCCACCAGCAGAAACAGGGAAGGCGAAAAACTGTTTTTT CATSRNREGEKLFF
. . TRBJ1-1 TRBV10-3 TGTGCCATCAGAGAAGACAGACTGAACACTGAAGCTTTCTTT CAIREDRLNTEAFF
many TRBD2 TRBJ2-7 TRBV12-3/TRBV12-4 TGTGCCAGCAGTTCCCAAGGGACTAGCGCTCGGTACGAGCAGTACTTC CASSSQGTSARYEQYF
few . TRBJ1-1 TRBV29-1 TGCAGCGTTGATTCTCTGCGACAGGAGAACACTGAAGCTTTCTTT CSVDSLRQENTEAFF
. . TRBJ2-1 TRBV11-2 TGTGCCAGCAGCCCCCCCAGCGTCAATGAGCAGTTCTTC CASSPPSVNEQFF
. . TRBJ2-7 TRBV27 TGTGCCAGCAGTTTATCTACGCATTACGAGCAGTACTTC CASSLSTHYEQYF
many . TRBJ2-2 TRBV11-3 TGTGCCAGCAGCCCACCGGGACCGAACACCGGGGAGCTGTTTTTT CASSPPGPNTGELFF
few TRBD2 TRBJ2-7 TRBV6-1 TGTGCCAGCAGCTCTTTGGATAGCGGGACCTACGAGCAGTACTTC CASSSLDSGTYEQYF
. . TRBJ2-1 TRBV20-1 TGCAGTGCTAGAGAGAATGAGCAGTTCTTC CSARENEQFF
few . TRBJ2-1 TRBV7-9 TGTGCCACAGGCATTGGGACTTTAAACGGGGGTGAGCAGTTCTTC CATGIGTLNGGEQFF
. . TRBJ2-2 TRBV13 TGTGCCAGCAGCTTACTAGAGAGGGCCGGGGAGCTGTTTTTT CASSLLERAGELFF
few TRBD1 TRBJ1-1 TRBV13 TGTGCCAGCAGCCTTACAGGGGGTCCTTCTGAAACTTTCTTT CASSLTGGPSETFF
. . TRBJ2-1 TRBV19 TGTGCCAGTAGTATAGTAAGGCGGGAGCAGTTCTTC CASSIVRREQFF
. . TRBJ2-5 TRBV11-2 TGTGCCAGCAGCTTTTGCAGACAAGAGACCCAGTACTTC CASSFCRQETQYF
. . TRBJ2-1 TRBV4-1 TGCGCCAGCAGCCAAGAAACTAGCAGCTACAATGAGCAGTTCTTC CASSQETSSYNEQFF
. . TRBJ1-1 TRBV19 TGTGCCAGTACCCCATATTGGGGGAACACTGAAGCTTTCTTT CASTPYWGNTEAFF
. . TRBJ2-1 TRBV7-9 TGTGCCAGCAGCTATTCCCTATACAATGAGCAGTTCTTC CASSYSLYNEQFF
. . TRBJ2-3 TRBV7-6 TGTGCCAGCAGCTTAGGCGAGGGTTGGGGCACAGAAACGCAGTATTTT CASSLGEGWGTETQYF
few . TRBJ2-1 TRBV7-6 TGTGCCAGCAGCTTGGGCCCCCTACCCCGCTACAATGAGCAGTTCTTC CASSLGPLPRYNEQFF